What follows is one TCR beta chain and its context. Its antigen remains unknown. The V gene end was trimmed by 2 bases and the J gene end by 7 bases; junction bases not matched to a gene: 6. This CDR3 comprises 15 residues. Germline V gene data show CDR1 as MDHEN and CDR2 as SYDVKM. This specimen comes from a study of OX40 agonist ivuxolimab in advanced cancers. Study-level points and caveats: Low levels of normalized T-cell clonal expansion also appeared in some nonresponders.

This table comes from immunoSEQ multiplex PCR, and its TCRdb copy is limited to in-frame clones, with some not included. Found here are under 75,000 clones, 84% of them singletons; the top ten hold around 0.73%. The source of this sequence is an adult with an advanced solid tumor such as melanoma, head and neck, liver or kidney cancer. This sequence joins TRBV28 and TRBJ2-7, with 12 bases fitting TRBD1. The sequenced sample was CD4+ or CD8+ T cells sorted from blood, obtained in a trial of the OX40 agonist ivuxolimab. DNA for the CDR3: TGTGCCAGCAGTTTAGTGGGACAGGGGGCGAAGGAGCAGTACTTC. Translating gives CASSLVGQGAKEQYF.